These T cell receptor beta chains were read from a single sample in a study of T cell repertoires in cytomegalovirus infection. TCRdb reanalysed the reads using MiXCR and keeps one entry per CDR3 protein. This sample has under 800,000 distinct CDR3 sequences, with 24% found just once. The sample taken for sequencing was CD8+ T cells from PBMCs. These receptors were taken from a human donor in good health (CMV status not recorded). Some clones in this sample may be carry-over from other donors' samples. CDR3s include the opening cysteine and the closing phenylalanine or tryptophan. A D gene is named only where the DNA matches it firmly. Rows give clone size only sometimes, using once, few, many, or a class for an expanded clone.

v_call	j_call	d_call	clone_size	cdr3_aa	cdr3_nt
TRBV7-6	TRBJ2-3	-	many	CASSLSTAAVMDTQYF	TGTGCCAGCAGCTTAAGTACGGCGGCGGTTATGGATACGCAGTATTTT
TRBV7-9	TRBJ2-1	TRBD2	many	CASSLGGGNEQFF	TGTGCCAGCAGCTTAGGGGGGGGGAATGAGCAGTTCTTC
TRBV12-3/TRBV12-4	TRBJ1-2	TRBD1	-	CASSAGTATYGYTF	TGTGCCAGCAGCGCCGGGACAGCGACTTATGGCTACACCTTC
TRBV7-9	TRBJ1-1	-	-	CASSPNSEAFF	TGTGCCAGCAGCCCCAACTCGGAAGCTTTCTTT
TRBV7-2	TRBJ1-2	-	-	CASSLPRTAGCTF	TGTGCCAGCAGCTTACCACGGACAGCCGGCTGCACCTTC
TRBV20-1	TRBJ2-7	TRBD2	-	CSARDHLAGPLEQYF	TGCAGTGCTAGAGATCACCTAGCGGGGCCTCTCGAGCAGTACTTC
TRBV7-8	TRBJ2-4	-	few	CASSPVGSIGNF	TGTGCCAGCAGCCCCGTTGGGTCCATTGGTAACTTC
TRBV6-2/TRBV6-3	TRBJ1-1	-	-	CASRYGENTEAFF	TGTGCCAGCAGGTACGGCGAGAACACTGAAGCTTTCTTT
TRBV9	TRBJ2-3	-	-	CASSAGLGDTQYF	TGTGCCAGCAGCGCAGGTCTTGGAGATACGCAGTATTTT
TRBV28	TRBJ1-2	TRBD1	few	CASSQDRTYGYTF	TGTGCCAGCAGTCAGGACAGGACCTATGGCTACACCTTC
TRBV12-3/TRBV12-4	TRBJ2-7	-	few	CASSPLWGNKQYF	TGTGCCAGCAGTCCGCTTTGGGGGAACAAGCAGTACTTC
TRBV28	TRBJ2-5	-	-	CAAGGYQETQYF	TGTGCCGCAGGCGGTTACCAAGAGACCCAGTACTTC
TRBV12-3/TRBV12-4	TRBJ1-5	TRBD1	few	CASSDRGSNQPQHF	TGTGCCAGCAGTGACAGGGGTAGCAATCAGCCCCAGCATTTT
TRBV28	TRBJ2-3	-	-	CASSDREGDTQYF	TGTGCCAGCAGTGACAGGGAGGGAGATACGCAGTATTTT
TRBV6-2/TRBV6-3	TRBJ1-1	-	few	CASGGTVTEAFF	TGTGCCAGCGGGGGGACGGTCACTGAAGCTTTCTTT
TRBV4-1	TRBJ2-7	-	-	CASSQVMGQLSSYEQYF	TGCGCCAGCAGCCAAGTCATGGGACAACTGAGCTCCTACGAGCAGTACTTC
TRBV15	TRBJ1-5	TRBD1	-	CATSDRDSQGGNQPQHF	TGTGCCACCAGCGACCGGGACAGCCAAGGGGGCAATCAGCCCCAGCATTTT
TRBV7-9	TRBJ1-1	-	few	CASNLMGTEAFF	TGTGCCAGCAATTTGATGGGCACTGAAGCTTTCTTT
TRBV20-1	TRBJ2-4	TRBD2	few	CSARAGGGYIQYF	TGCAGTGCTAGAGCGGGCGGGGGTTACATTCAGTACTTC
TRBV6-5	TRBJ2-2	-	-	CASSYSALAGELFF	TGTGCCAGCAGTTATAGCGCTCTGGCCGGGGAGCTGTTTTTT
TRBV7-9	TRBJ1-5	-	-	CASSLGRGGPQHF	TGTGCCAGCAGCTTAGGACGGGGGGGGCCCCAGCATTTT
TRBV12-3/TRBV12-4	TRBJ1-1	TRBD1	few	CASSLIWRGRDTEAFF	TGTGCCAGCAGTTTAATTTGGAGGGGGCGGGACACTGAAGCTTTCTTT
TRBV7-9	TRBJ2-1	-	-	CASSRPGWRDNEQFF	TGTGCCAGCAGCCGACCCGGGTGGAGGGACAATGAGCAGTTCTTC
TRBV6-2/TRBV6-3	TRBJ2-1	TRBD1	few	CASSYTDRSRFF	TGTGCCAGCAGTTACACGGACAGGTCCCGCTTCTTC
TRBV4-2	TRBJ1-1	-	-	CASSQDKGILVDTEAFF	TGTGCCAGCAGTCAAGATAAGGGCATCTTAGTGGACACTGAAGCTTTCTTT
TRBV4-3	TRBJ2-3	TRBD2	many	CASSQDPAGTTDTQYF	TGCGCCAGCAGCCAAGACCCAGCGGGGACCACAGATACGCAGTATTTT
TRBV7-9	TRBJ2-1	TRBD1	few	CASSLAPRQGNNNEQFF	TGTGCCAGCAGCTTAGCCCCTCGACAGGGTAACAACAATGAGCAGTTCTTC
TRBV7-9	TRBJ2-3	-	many	CASSFFGDFGDTQYF	TGTGCCAGCAGCTTTTTCGGCGATTTCGGAGATACGCAGTATTTT
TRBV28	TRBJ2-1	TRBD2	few	CASKGPGLYNEQFF	TGTGCCAGCAAAGGACCGGGACTATACAATGAGCAGTTCTTC
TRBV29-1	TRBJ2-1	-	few	CSVEDGGKLQFF	TGCAGCGTTGAAGACGGGGGAAAACTGCAGTTCTTC
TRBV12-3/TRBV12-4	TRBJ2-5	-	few	CASSLVSIGGAETQYF	TGTGCCAGCAGTTTAGTATCGATAGGGGGTGCCGAGACCCAGTACTTC
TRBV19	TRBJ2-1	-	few	CASSIGSRDPFF	TGTGCCAGTAGTATAGGTAGCAGGGATCCGTTCTTC
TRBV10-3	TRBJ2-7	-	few	CAIRTSGRDEQYF	TGTGCCATCAGGACCTCGGGCCGGGACGAGCAGTACTTC
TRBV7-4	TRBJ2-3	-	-	CASSLRQEGGTDTQYF	TGTGCCAGCAGCTTAAGACAGGAAGGTGGCACAGATACGCAGTATTTT
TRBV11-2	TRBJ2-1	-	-	CASSPIWMGEQFF	TGTGCCAGCAGCCCCATTTGGATGGGGGAGCAGTTCTTC
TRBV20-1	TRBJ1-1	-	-	CSARNSQGANEAFF	TGCAGTGCTAGAAACTCACAGGGTGCCAATGAAGCTTTCTTT